Shown below are 3 T cell receptor beta chains from a single sample sequenced in a study of cytomegalovirus exposure and HLA in healthy donors. The PCR contained 60 Vbeta and 13 Jbeta primers. Data came from immunoSEQ multiplex PCR; TCRdb stores just in-frame clones and leaves some out. In the table there are 100,000 to 150,000 clones, roughly two thirds of which are singletons. Sequencing was carried out using PBMCs. Receptor source: a man aged 25 to 45 in good health and CMV-seropositive.

The chain is built from TRBV4-1 and TRBJ1-4; no clear D. Trimming took 0 bases from V and 8 from J, leaving 7 bases between them. The germline CDR1 and CDR2 sequences are MGHRA and YSYEKL. This CDR3 spans 13 amino acids. CDR3 in amino acids: CASSQDLEEKLFF. The DNA of the CDR3 is TGCGCCAGCAGCCAAGATTTAGAGGAAAAACTGTTTTTT.

This clone was picked up a small number of times. An end of the junction differs from the germline gene, which may be a read error. The V and J genes are TRBV7-7 and TRBJ2-1; 9 nucleotides align to TRBD2. CDR3 length: 15 amino acids. Germline CDR1 and CDR2: SSHAT and FNYEAQ (reference sequence). The CDR3 reads CASSPLAGGPGEQFF. CDR3 bases: TGTGCTAGCAGCCCTCTCGCGGGAGGGCCAGGTGAGCAGTTCTTC.

V gene TRBV5-1 combines with J gene TRBJ2-5; maybe TRBD2 (6 bases). The CDR3 length is 14 residues. Germline CDR1 is SGHRS and CDR2 is YFSETQ. V shed 2 bases and J shed 2 bases, with 10 bases lying between them. The CDR3 loop reads CASSFGAGQETQYF. The CDR3 DNA reads as TGCGCCAGCAGCTTCGGAGCGGGTCAAGAGACCCAGTACTTC. The variable domain in full, with the rest retrieved from reference TRBV5-1 and TRBJ2-5, is KAGVTQTPRYLIKTRGQQVTLSCSPISGHRSVSWYQQTPGQGLQFLFEYFSETQRNKGNFPGRFSGRQFSNSRSEMNVSTLELGDSALYLCASSFGAGQETQYFGPGTRLLVL.